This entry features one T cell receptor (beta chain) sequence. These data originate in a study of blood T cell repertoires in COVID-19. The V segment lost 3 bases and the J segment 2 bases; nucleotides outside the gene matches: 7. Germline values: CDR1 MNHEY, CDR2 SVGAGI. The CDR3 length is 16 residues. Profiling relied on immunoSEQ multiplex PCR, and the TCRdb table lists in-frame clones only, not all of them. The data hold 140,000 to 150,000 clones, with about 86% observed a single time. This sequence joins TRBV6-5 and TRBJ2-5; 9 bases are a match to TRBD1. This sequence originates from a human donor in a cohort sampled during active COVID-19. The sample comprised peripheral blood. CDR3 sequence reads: CASSYSGTGRQETQYF. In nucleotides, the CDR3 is TGTGCCAGCAGTTATTCCGGGACAGGGAGGCAAGAGACCCAGTACTTC.